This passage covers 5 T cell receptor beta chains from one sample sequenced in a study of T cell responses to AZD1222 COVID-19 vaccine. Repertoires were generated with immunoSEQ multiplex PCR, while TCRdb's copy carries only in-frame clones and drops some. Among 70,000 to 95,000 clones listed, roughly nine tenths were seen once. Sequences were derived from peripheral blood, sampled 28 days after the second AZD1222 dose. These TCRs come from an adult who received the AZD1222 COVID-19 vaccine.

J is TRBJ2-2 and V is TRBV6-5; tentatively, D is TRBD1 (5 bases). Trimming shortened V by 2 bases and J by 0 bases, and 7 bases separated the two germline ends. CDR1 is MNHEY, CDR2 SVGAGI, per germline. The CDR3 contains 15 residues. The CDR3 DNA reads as TGTGCCAGCAGTTACGGGGCAGCGAACACCGGGGAGCTGTTTTTT. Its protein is CASSYGAANTGELFF.

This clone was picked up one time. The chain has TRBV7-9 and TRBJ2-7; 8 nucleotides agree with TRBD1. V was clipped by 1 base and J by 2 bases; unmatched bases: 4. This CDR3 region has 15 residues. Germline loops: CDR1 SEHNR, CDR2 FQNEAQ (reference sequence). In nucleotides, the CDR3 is TGTGCCAGCAGCTTAGGGGACAGGCCCCCCTACGAGCAGTACTTC. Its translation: CASSLGDRPPYEQYF.

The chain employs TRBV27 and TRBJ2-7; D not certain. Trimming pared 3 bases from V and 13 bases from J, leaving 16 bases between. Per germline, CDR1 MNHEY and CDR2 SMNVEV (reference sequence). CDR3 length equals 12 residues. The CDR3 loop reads CASSFGGSRTYF. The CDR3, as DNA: TGTGCCAGCAGTTTTGGTGGATCCCGTACTTACTTC.

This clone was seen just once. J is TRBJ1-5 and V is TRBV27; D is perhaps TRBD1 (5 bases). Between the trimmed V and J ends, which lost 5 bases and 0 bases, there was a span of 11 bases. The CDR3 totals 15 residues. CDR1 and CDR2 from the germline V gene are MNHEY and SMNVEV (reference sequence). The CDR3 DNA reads TGTGCCAGCAGTAATGGGGCATATAGCAATCAGCCCCAGCATTTT. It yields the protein CASSNGAYSNQPQHF.

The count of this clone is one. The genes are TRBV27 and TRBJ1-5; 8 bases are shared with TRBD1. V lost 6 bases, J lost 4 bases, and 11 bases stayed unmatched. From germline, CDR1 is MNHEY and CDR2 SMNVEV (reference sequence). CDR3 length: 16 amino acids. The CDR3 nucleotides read TGTGCCAGCAGACCGCGGACAGGGCTTGATAATCAGCCCCAGCATTTT. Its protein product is CASRPRTGLDNQPQHF.